This TCR beta chain is drawn from a study of naive and memory T cell subsets (dated by TCRdb to the late 2010s). About the investigation overall: The study applied an open-source, UMI-based TCR alpha and beta sequencing pipeline to sorted naive and memory peripheral blood T cell subsets. Complete agreement was observed between the functional CMV T cell responses and the IgG serology results. RNA was DNase-treated and reverse transcribed with TCR constant-region primers, mostly using SuperScript III.

The V and J ends are trimmed by 3 bases and 4 bases, leaving 9 bases between them. CDR3 length: 13 amino acids, cysteine to phenylalanine. The CDR3 DNA has 39 bases and is translated from base 1. TCR alpha and beta chain libraries were amplified separately from the second PCR step onward. CMV status of each donor was established by measuring IFNgamma production from CD4+ T cells after fresh PBMCs were stimulated overnight with CMV viral lysate. CD4 T cells were positively selected with Miltenyi beads, followed by positive selection of CD8 T cells from the CD4-negative fraction. After staining for CD3, CD4, CD8, CD45RA, CD27 and a live/dead dye, cells were sorted on a BD Aria II into four subsets based on CD45RA and CD27. A few healthy volunteers provided blood, and each donor's sample was split into CD4 and CD8 T cells and then further divided into four differentiation subsets. Roughly 120 ml of peripheral blood was collected from each donor, and PBMC were isolated from the blood using Ficoll-Paque PLUS density-gradient centrifugation. Sorted cells were lysed in RLT buffer, and RNA was extracted with a Qiagen RNeasy kit and stored at -80°C.

The study at large found these results: A few larger clonotypes were present in naive repertoires, especially CD8 naive repertoires, and these clonotypes were possibly memory cells re-expressing CD45RA. The repertoire findings for the naive and memory subsets could not be validated, as no ground truth was available. Gini index rose and Shannon and inverse Simpson diversity fell from naive through CM, EM and EMRA in both CD4 and CD8 cells. After error correction, only a single occurrence was seen for over 95% of naive TCR sequences, so much steeper abundance distributions were produced than in memory subsets. RNA-based TCR counts may be influenced by expression changes linked to T cell activation and differentiation. TCR abundance followed a power law whose exponent differed between naive and memory subsets but was consistent across the three individuals. Clonotypes were defined as single alpha or beta chain sequences, not paired alpha/beta receptors.

To note about this clonotype: The specificity of this receptor is unknown. Base quality data are lacking; no much larger clone is found one base away.

To prepare the library, UMI-ligation and nested PCR was applied. The beta constant-region primer consisted of an equimolar mixture of two oligonucleotides that together covered TRBC1 and TRBC2. The ligated cDNA went through four rounds of PCR with nested alpha and beta constant-region primers together with the SP2 primer. A single-stranded oligonucleotide containing the SP2 primer and a 12-nucleotide UMI was joined to the 3' end of the cDNA by T4 RNA ligase 1. Incubation of the ligation reaction was carried out at 16 degrees C for about 20-25 hours. PCR2 was usually performed as a SYBR Green qPCR and halted at a preset threshold so that over-amplification would not occur. Agencourt AMPure XP magnetic beads were used for all purifications after the first. Library amounts were measured by Qubit and library quality was assessed on a TapeStation, where the main peak was expected at around 650 bp. The pooled libraries were sequenced on an Illumina MiSeq using v2 2x251 paired-end kits, which usually yielded roughly 0.95-2.1 million reads per sample. Each sample library was pooled at approximately 3.6 nM, and roughly 4.5-7.5% PhiX was included to improve cluster recognition. Under the source paper's analysis protocol: Decombinator assigned V and J genes to Demultiplexor-processed FASTQ reads by tag matching, allowing a single base-pair mismatch. Collapsinator relied on UMIs to fix sequencing errors as well as frequency errors caused by PCR heterogeneity. CDR3Translator translated TCRs and extracted CDR3s from the conserved cysteine to the FGXG phenylalanine, flagging non-productive sequences. Gini, Shannon entropy and inverse Simpson indices were computed after subsampling the repertoires to the same number of UMI-defined TCRs. Within the linear range, a power law was fitted to clonotype abundance distributions using maximum likelihood. Similar UMI counts, unique TCR numbers and clonal distributions were obtained with the pipeline and with MIGEC on one naive CD8 sample. In one analysis, naive TCRs also found in any memory subset of the same donor were removed from the naive repertoire. Repertoires were searched for approximately 7,000 CMV-associated CDR3 sequences compiled from VDJdb and a published dataset. TCRdb's own reprocessing of the public reads used fastp at Q25 and MiXCR and kept productive beta chains. When rows share a CDR3 protein, they turn into one entry using the most common DNA and genes. Here the V and J calls rest on TCRdb's processing, not on the authors' analysis. A total of under 150,000 distinct CDR3 sequences appear in this sample, around 21% of them only once. Of the sample, roughly 0.63% falls within the top ten clones.

The chain is assembled from TRBV12-3 or TRBV12-4 and TRBJ1-2; perhaps TRBD1 is the D gene, with 6 bases matching. The specimen was naive CD8+ T cells from blood. The cell subset or site label corresponds to: naive T cells, CD45RA high CD27+. The TCR originated in a human donor in good health. The CDR3 amino acid sequence is: CASSLEGGYGYTF. The nucleotide sequence reads TGTGCCAGCAGTTTGGAAGGGGGCTATGGCTACACCTTC.